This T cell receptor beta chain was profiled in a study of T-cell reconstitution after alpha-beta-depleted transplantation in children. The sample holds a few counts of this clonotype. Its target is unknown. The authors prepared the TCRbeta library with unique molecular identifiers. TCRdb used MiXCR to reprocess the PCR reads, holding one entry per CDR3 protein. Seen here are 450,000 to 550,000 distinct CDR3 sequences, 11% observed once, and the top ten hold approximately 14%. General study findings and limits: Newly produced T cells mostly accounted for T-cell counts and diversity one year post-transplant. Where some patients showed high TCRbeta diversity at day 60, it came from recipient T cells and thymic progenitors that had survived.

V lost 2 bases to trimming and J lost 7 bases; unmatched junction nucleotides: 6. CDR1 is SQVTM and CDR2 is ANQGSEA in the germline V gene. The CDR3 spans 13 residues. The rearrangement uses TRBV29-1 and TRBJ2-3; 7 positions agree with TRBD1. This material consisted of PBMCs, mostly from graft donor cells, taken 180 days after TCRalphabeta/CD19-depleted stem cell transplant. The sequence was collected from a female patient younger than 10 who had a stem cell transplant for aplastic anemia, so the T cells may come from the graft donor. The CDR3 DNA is TGCAGCGTTGAACCGGGACAGCCCAATACGCAGTATTTT. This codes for CSVEPGQPNTQYF.